The present TCR delta chain was sequenced within a study of Vδ1+ human thymocytes. Extracted RNA was reverse transcribed into cDNA. The CDR3 regions were amplified by multiplex PCR from V-gene primers to a constant-region primer. TCRdb ran CATT on the multiplex PCR reads. The sample lists about 50,000 delta-chain clones, about 15% occurring once. V lost 0 bases, J lost 0 bases, and 20 bases stayed unmatched. The CDR3 is 22 amino acids. In germline, CDR1 is TSWWSYY, CDR2 QGS. Note on this clone: Its antigen remains unidentified.

Findings and caveats of the study: Thymic TRG and TRD repertoires appeared highly polyclonal, with Gaussian CDR3 length distributions. Bulk data may be misread because of unexpected Vdelta2 sequences.

The source is a girl under two years old who had congenital heart surgery. Sequenced material: Vdelta1+ gamma-delta thymocytes from the thymus. Subset given: FACS-sorted CD3+ TCRalphabeta- TCRVdelta1+ TCRVdelta2- thymocytes. The gene calls are TRDV1 and TRDJ1, with 9 positions matching TRDD2. The chain's CDR3 is CALGELTLPTLGGDRYTDKLIF. The CDR3 DNA reads TGTGCTCTTGGGGAACTGACCCTTCCTACCCTAGGTGGGGACAGATACACCGATAAACTCATCTTT.